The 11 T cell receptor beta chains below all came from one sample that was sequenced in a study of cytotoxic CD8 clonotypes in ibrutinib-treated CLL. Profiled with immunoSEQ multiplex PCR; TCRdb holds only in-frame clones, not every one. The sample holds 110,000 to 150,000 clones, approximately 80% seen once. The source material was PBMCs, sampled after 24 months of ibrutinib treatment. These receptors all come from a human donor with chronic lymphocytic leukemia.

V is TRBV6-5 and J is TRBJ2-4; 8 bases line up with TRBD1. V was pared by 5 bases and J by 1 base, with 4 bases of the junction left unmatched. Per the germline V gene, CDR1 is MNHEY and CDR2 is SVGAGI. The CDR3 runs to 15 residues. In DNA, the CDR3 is TGTGCCAGCAGTACGACAGGGGCGGCCAAAAACATTCAGTACTTC. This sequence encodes CASSTTGAAKNIQYF.

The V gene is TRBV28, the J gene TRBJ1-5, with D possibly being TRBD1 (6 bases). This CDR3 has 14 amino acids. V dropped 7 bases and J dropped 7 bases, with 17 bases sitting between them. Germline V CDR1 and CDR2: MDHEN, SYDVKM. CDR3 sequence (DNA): TGTGCCAGCACCCTAGGGGGGTTCTGGCAGCCCCAGCATTTT. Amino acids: CASTLGGFWQPQHF.

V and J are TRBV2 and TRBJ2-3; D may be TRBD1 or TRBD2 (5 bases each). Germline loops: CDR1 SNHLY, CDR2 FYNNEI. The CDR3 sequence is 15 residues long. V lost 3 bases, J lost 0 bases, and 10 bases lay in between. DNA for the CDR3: TGTGCCAGCAGTGACTGGGACGGGAGCACAGATACGCAGTATTTT. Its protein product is CASSDWDGSTDTQYF. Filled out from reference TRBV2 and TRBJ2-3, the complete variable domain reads EPEVTQTPSHQVTQMGQEVILRCVPISNHLYFYWYRQILGQKVEFLVSFYNNEISEKSEIFDDQFSVERPDGSNFTLKIRSTKLEDSAMYFCASSDWDGSTDTQYFGPGTRLTVL.

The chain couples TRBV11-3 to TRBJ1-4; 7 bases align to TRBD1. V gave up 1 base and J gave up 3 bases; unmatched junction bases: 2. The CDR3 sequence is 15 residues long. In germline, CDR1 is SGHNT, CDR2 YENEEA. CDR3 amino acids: CASSLGGTANEKLFF. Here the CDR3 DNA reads TGTGCCAGCAGCTTAGGAGGGACAGCTAATGAAAAACTGTTTTTT.

DNA for the CDR3: TGTGCCACCAGCAGGGGGGACGGAAAAGAGACCCAGTACTTC. This encodes CATSRGDGKETQYF. This chain joins TRBV15 and TRBJ2-5; D assignment may be TRBD1 or TRBD2 (5 bases each). Trimming pared 3 bases from V and 3 bases from J, leaving 11 bases between. This CDR3 spans 14 amino acids. Germline lookup yields CDR1 LNHNV and CDR2 YYDKDF (reference sequence).

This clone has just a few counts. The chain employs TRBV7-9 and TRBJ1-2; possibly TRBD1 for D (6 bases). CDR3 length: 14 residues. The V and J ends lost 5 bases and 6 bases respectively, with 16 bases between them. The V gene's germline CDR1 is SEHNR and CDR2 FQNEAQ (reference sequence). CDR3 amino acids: CASSPSWGLDGYTF. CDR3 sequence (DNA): TGTGCCAGCAGCCCAAGTTGGGGGCTGGATGGCTACACCTTC.

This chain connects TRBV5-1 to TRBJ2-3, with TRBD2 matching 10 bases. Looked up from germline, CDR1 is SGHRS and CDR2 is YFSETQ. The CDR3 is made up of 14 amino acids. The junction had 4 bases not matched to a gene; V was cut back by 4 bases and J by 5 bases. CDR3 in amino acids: CASSQGLALDTQYF. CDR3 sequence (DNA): TGCGCCAGCAGCCAGGGACTAGCGTTAGATACGCAGTATTTT.

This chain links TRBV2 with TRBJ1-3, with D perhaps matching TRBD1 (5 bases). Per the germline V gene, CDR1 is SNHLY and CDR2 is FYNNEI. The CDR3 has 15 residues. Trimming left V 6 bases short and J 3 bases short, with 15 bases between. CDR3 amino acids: CASSQSQGFGNTIYF. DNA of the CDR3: TGTGCCAGCAGCCAGTCGCAGGGATTTGGAAACACCATATATTTT.

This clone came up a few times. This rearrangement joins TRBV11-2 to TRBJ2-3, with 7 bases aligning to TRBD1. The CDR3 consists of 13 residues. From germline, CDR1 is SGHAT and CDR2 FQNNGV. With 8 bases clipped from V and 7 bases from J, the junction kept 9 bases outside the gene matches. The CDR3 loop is CASAVDRVNTQYF. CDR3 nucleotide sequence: TGTGCCAGCGCTGTCGACAGGGTGAATACGCAGTATTTT.

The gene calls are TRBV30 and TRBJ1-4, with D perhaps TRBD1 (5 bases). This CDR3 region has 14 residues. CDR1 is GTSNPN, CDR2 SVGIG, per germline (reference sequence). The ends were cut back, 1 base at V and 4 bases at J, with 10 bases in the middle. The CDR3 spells CAWSAGGDNEKLFF. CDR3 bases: TGTGCCTGGAGTGCGGGAGGGGATAATGAAAAACTGTTTTTT.

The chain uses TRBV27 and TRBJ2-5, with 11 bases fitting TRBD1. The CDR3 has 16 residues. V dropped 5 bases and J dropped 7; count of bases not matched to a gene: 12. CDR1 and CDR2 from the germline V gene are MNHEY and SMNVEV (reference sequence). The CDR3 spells CASSPYGTGGAGTQYF. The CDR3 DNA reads TGTGCCAGCAGTCCCTACGGGACAGGGGGGGCAGGGACCCAGTACTTC.